Listed here is a single T cell receptor (beta chain). Its antigen remains unknown. This CDR3 is built from 15 residues. V shed 7 bases and J shed 2 bases, with 17 bases lying between them. Germline lookup yields CDR1 SGDLS and CDR2 YYNGEE. The PCR ran on 60 Vbeta and 13 Jbeta primers. TCRdb's table, derived via immunoSEQ multiplex PCR, lists solely in-frame clones and lacks some. In the table there are 150,000 or so clones, approximately 81% of which are singletons. The sample originates from a study of cytomegalovirus exposure and HLA in healthy donors. Study results and caveats: Links to common viral pathogens appeared, in a later analysis, for several of the most significant clusters.

V gene TRBV9 combines with J gene TRBJ2-3, with a tentative D call TRBD2 (5 bases). This clonotype was sampled from a boy aged 2-9 years in good health and CMV-seronegative. The sequenced material came from PBMCs. In nucleotides, the CDR3 is TGTGCCAGCGCGAGGGATCCGGGGTACACAGATACGCAGTATTTT. This translates into CASARDPGYTDTQYF. The entire variable domain, with the rest obtained from reference TRBV9 and TRBJ2-3, is as follows: DSGVTQTPKHLITATGQRVTLRCSPRSGDLSVYWYQQSLDQGLQFLIQYYNGEERAKGNILERFSAQQFPDLHSELNLSSLELGDSALYFCASARDPGYTDTQYFGPGTRLTVL.